The present T cell receptor beta chain was sequenced within a study of OX40 agonist ivuxolimab in advanced cancers. General study points: CD4+ and CD8+ blood T cells expanded clonally by week 6 at 0.1 to 3.0 mg/kg.

In the case of this clone: Its specificity is unknown.

The repertoire was sequenced with immunoSEQ multiplex PCR; TCRdb's copy has only in-frame clones and lacks some. The table records about 38,000 clones, about 90% of them present only once. Germline assignment: CDR1 MDHEN and CDR2 SYDVKM. This CDR3 has 13 amino acids. This clonotype was sampled from an adult with an advanced solid tumor such as melanoma, head and neck, liver or kidney cancer. This sequence joins TRBV28 and TRBJ2-5; D gene ambiguous. TRBJ2-7 explains the end of the DNA better; the J call may be wrong. The source material was CD4+ or CD8+ T cells sorted from blood, sampled in a trial of the OX40 agonist ivuxolimab. This CDR3 reads CASSPGSSYEQYF. The DNA for the CDR3 is TGTGCCAGCAGTCCTGGCAGCTCCTACGAGCAGTACTTC.